This T cell receptor (beta chain) was recovered during a study of shared clonotypes between healthy human individuals. Study donors comprised healthy, HIV-negative adults devoid of recent acute infection or vaccination. This table comes from immunoSEQ multiplex PCR, and its TCRdb copy is limited to in-frame clones, with some not included. Counted here are 400,000 or so clones, around 96% occurring once; the ten biggest clones make up 0.25% to 0.35%. Sequencing was performed on memory CD8+ T cells sorted from blood. Subset defined: CD45RO+ cells pooled with CCR7-negative TemRA cells. The origin of this receptor is a man in his thirties or forties in good health.

DNA of the CDR3: TGTGCCAGCAGCCTGACAGGACTCGAGGGGAACACCATATATTTT. It translates to CASSLTGLEGNTIYF. The gene calls are TRBV7-3 and TRBJ1-3, with D possibly being TRBD1 (6 bases). The germline V and J ends were trimmed by 5 bases and 7 bases, with 18 bases remaining between them. Germline CDR1 reads SGHTA; CDR2 reads FQGTGA. The CDR3 has 15 residues.